These T cell receptor beta chains were read from a single sample in a study of cytomegalovirus exposure and HLA in healthy donors. Profiling relied on immunoSEQ multiplex PCR, and the TCRdb table lists in-frame clones only, not all of them. This table holds under 65,000 clones, about nine tenths found once. The specimen sequenced was PBMCs. The receptors shown here come from a woman aged 18-35 years in good health and CMV-seropositive. CDR3s include the opening cysteine and the closing phenylalanine or tryptophan. Fields, in order: D gene, V gene, J gene, clone size, CDR3 DNA, CDR3 protein. The D gene is left open where the match is weak. Where a row states a size, it is once, few, many or the class of an expanded clone; other rows omit it.

D: NA
V: TRBV28
J: TRBJ1-1
size: NA
DNA: TGTGCCAGCAGTTTATCCTTGACGGGGACTGCCGCTTTCTTT
CDR3: CASSLSLTGTAAFF

D: NA
V: TRBV2
J: TRBJ1-1
size: NA
DNA: TGTGCCAGCACCCCCGGCGGGAACACTGAAGCTTTCTTT
CDR3: CASTPGGNTEAFF

D: TRBD2
V: TRBV6-4
J: TRBJ2-1
size: once
DNA: TGTGCCAGCAGTGACTACACCGGCGGGGGGGCTAAGTTCTTC
CDR3: CASSDYTGGGAKFF

D: NA
V: TRBV19
J: TRBJ1-6
size: NA
DNA: TGTGCCAGTAGTTCCCGGAGAGGAGCCTCCTATAATTCACCCCTCCACTTT
CDR3: CASSSRRGASYNSPLHF

D: TRBD1
V: TRBV4-3
J: TRBJ2-6
size: NA
DNA: TGCGCCAGCAGCCAGGGGACAGCTGGGGCCAACGTCCTGACTTTC
CDR3: CASSQGTAGANVLTF

D: NA
V: TRBV14
J: TRBJ2-1
size: NA
DNA: TGTGCCAGCAGCCCGCGGCTCGAGAACAATGAGCAGTTCTTC
CDR3: CASSPRLENNEQFF

D: NA
V: TRBV18
J: TRBJ2-3
size: NA
DNA: TGTGCCAGCTCACCTCCCTTGCCGGGGGGCTCGGATACGCAGTATTTT
CDR3: CASSPPLPGGSDTQYF

D: NA
V: TRBV21-1
J: TRBJ1-1
size: NA
DNA: TGTGCCAGCAGCAAAGGGGGGACATACACGAACACTGAAGCTTTCTTT
CDR3: CASSKGGTYTNTEAFF

D: TRBD1
V: TRBV5-6
J: TRBJ1-1
size: few
DNA: TGTGCCAGCAGCACTGGTATGGGACAGGGAGACACTGAAGCTTTCTTT
CDR3: CASSTGMGQGDTEAFF

D: NA
V: TRBV4-3
J: TRBJ2-7
size: NA
DNA: TGCGCCAGCAGCCTCGGAAGTGGCGTGGGCACCTACGAGCAGTACTTC
CDR3: CASSLGSGVGTYEQYF

D: TRBD2
V: TRBV2
J: TRBJ2-3
size: NA
DNA: TGTGCCAGCAGCGGGACTAGCGGGGGGACTAACACAGATACGCAGTATTTT
CDR3: CASSGTSGGTNTDTQYF

D: NA
V: TRBV19
J: TRBJ1-2
size: NA
DNA: TGTGCCAGTAGTAGTACAGGGTTTTTTGGAGGCTACACCTTC
CDR3: CASSSTGFFGGYTF

D: NA
V: TRBV29-1
J: TRBJ2-6
size: NA
DNA: TGCAGCGTTGATTTAGGCCAGCTTATGGAGGGCTCTGGGGCCAACGTCCTGACTTTC
CDR3: CSVDLGQLMEGSGANVLTF

D: NA
V: TRBV10-3
J: TRBJ1-3
size: NA
DNA: TGTGCCATCAGTGAGTCTACCGGGACAACAGCCATATATTTT
CDR3: CAISESTGTTAIYF

D: TRBD1
V: TRBV7-3
J: TRBJ2-7
size: NA
DNA: TGTGCCAGCAGCTTAGCGCTTGTAGACAGGGGAGGCTCCTACGAGCAGTACTTC
CDR3: CASSLALVDRGGSYEQYF

D: NA
V: TRBV27
J: TRBJ2-2
size: NA
DNA: TGTGCCAGCCGGGAGTACACCGGGGAGCTGTTTTTT
CDR3: CASREYTGELFF

D: NA
V: TRBV7-9
J: TRBJ1-4
size: NA
DNA: TGTGCCAGCAGCTTAGCCCGGGGTGGGGATAATGAAAAACTGTTTTTT
CDR3: CASSLARGGDNEKLFF

D: NA
V: TRBV27
J: TRBJ2-1
size: NA
DNA: TGTGCCAGCAGTTACTACACCGGCGGCCATGAGCAGTTCTTC
CDR3: CASSYYTGGHEQFF

D: TRBD2
V: TRBV19
J: TRBJ2-3
size: NA
DNA: TGTGCCAGTAGTATATACGCGGGGGGCACAGATACGCAGTATTTT
CDR3: CASSIYAGGTDTQYF

D: NA
V: TRBV6-6
J: TRBJ1-5
size: NA
DNA: TGTGCCAGCGGGGGGGACTTAGATCAGCCCCAGCATTTT
CDR3: CASGGDLDQPQHF

D: NA
V: TRBV6-5
J: TRBJ2-1
size: NA
DNA: TGTGCCAGCAGTTACTCGGCTCTTTACAATGAGCAGTTCTTC
CDR3: CASSYSALYNEQFF

D: TRBD1
V: TRBV4-1
J: TRBJ1-5
size: NA
DNA: TGCGCCAGCAGCCGACAGGGGGATCAGCCCCAGCATTTT
CDR3: CASSRQGDQPQHF

D: NA
V: TRBV5-8
J: TRBJ1-4
size: NA
DNA: TGTGCCAGCAGCCCCGGAGGGCAGGTGAAAAAACTGTTTTTT
CDR3: CASSPGGQVKKLFF

D: NA
V: TRBV11-1
J: TRBJ1-2
size: few
DNA: TGTGCCAGCAGTCCGGGGGAGGCCGCTGGCTACACCTTC
CDR3: CASSPGEAAGYTF

D: NA
V: TRBV6-6
J: TRBJ2-7
size: NA
DNA: TGTGCCAGCAGCCCCGACAGTTCCTACGAGCAGTACTTC
CDR3: CASSPDSSYEQYF

D: NA
V: TRBV7-9
J: TRBJ2-7
size: NA
DNA: TGTGCCAGCAGCCTCTCCTACGAGCAGTACTTC
CDR3: CASSLSYEQYF

D: NA
V: TRBV2
J: TRBJ1-1
size: NA
DNA: TGTGCCAGCAGCACCAGGGGCGGCAACACTGAAGCTTTCTTT
CDR3: CASSTRGGNTEAFF

D: NA
V: TRBV27
J: TRBJ2-3
size: NA
DNA: TGTGCCAGCAGTTCACAGGAAGGAGCCACAGATACGCAGTATTTT
CDR3: CASSSQEGATDTQYF

D: NA
V: TRBV7-9
J: TRBJ1-5
size: NA
DNA: TGTGCCAGCAGCCACGGGACTGAGTGGCTTAATCAGCCCCAGCATTTT
CDR3: CASSHGTEWLNQPQHF

D: TRBD2
V: TRBV2
J: TRBJ2-7
size: NA
DNA: TGTGCCAGCAGTGATTTGGGGAGGGACGAGCAGTACTTC
CDR3: CASSDLGRDEQYF

D: NA
V: TRBV6-1
J: TRBJ1-6
size: NA
DNA: TGTGCCAGCAGTGAACCCCTTTGGAAGGGAGGGCTAAGCTCCTATAATTCACCCCTCCACTTT
CDR3: CASSEPLWKGGLSSYNSPLHF

D: TRBD1
V: TRBV25-1
J: TRBJ1-1
size: NA
DNA: TGTGCCAGCAGCGCGACAGGGAGGGAAGCTTTCTTT
CDR3: CASSATGREAFF